This entry lists 17 T cell receptor beta chains sequenced from one sample in a study of shared clonotypes between healthy human individuals. Assay: immunoSEQ multiplex PCR; the TCRdb copy retains only in-frame clones and omits some. Of some 2.4 million clones in the sample, 90% to 95% were seen once. Sequencing was done on a sample of naive CD4+ T cells from PBMCs. Specified subset: CD45RA+ positively selected. The receptor set was obtained from a man aged 18 to 35 in good health. Some clones in this sample may be carry-over from other donors' samples.

This clone has a single count. V and J are TRBV4-3 and TRBJ2-7, with TRBD1 identical over 7 bases. The CDR3 is 14 amino acids. Germline lookup yields CDR1 LGHNA and CDR2 YSLEER. V lost 4 bases and J lost 3; bases outside the gene matches: 6. The CDR3 loop reads CASSLENRGYEQYF. CDR3 in DNA: TGCGCCAGCAGCCTAGAAAACAGGGGCTACGAGCAGTACTTC.

The genes are TRBV28 and TRBJ1-2; 12 bases align to TRBD1. This CDR3 region has 17 residues. The germline gives CDR1 MDHEN, CDR2 SYDVKM. Unmatched junction bases numbered 12, after V lost 6 bases and J lost 4 bases. CDR3 DNA: TGTGCCAGCAGGAAACCGGGACAGGGGGCGAGCGGCTATGGCTACACCTTC. Translating it yields CASRKPGQGASGYGYTF.

The chain combines TRBV19 with TRBJ1-1; D is perhaps TRBD1 (5 bases). The CDR3 spans 14 residues. The germline CDR1 and CDR2 sequences are LNHDA and SQIVND (reference sequence). Trimming cost V 0 bases and J 4 bases, with 9 bases left between them. The CDR3 sequence: CASSIDPGGTEAFF. DNA for the CDR3: TGTGCCAGTAGTATAGACCCCGGGGGCACTGAAGCTTTCTTT. Full variable domain (outside the CDR3, taken from reference TRBV19 and TRBJ1-1): DGGITQSPKYLFRKEGQNVTLSCEQNLNHDAMYWYRQDPGQGLRLIYYSQIVNDFQKGDIAEGYSVSREKKESFPLTVTSAQKNPTAFYLCASSIDPGGTEAFFGQGTRLTVV.

For this clone: This CDR3 is also generated by other DNA sequences in the sample. The chain joins TRBV6-5 to TRBJ1-1; D not certain. This CDR3 comprises 13 residues. The germline V gene has CDR1 MNHEY and CDR2 SVGAGI. Trimming left V 2 bases short and J 5 bases short, with 9 bases between. The CDR3 here is CASSYTLGTEAFF. In nucleotides, the CDR3 is TGTGCCAGCAGTTACACCCTGGGGACTGAAGCTTTCTTT.

The chain has TRBV5-8 and TRBJ1-4, with D unresolved. Germline V CDR1 and CDR2: SGHTS, YDEGEE. There are 16 residues in the CDR3. The V end was cut by 1 base, the J end by 0 bases, with 10 bases between. The CDR3 region is CASSLPHRPTNEKLFF. CDR3 sequence (DNA): TGTGCCAGCAGCTTGCCCCACCGACCAACTAATGAAAAACTGTTTTTT.

V gene TRBV15 combines with J gene TRBJ2-7, with D uncertain. This CDR3 is built from 14 residues. Germline CDR1 LNHNV, CDR2 YYDKDF (reference sequence). V was pared by 5 bases and J by 3 bases, with 14 bases between. The CDR3 sequence is CATSPTRSLYEQYF. DNA for the CDR3: TGTGCCACCAGCCCCACACGGAGCCTCTACGAGCAGTACTTC.

A remark on this clone: The same CDR3 also results from other DNA sequences found in this sample. V usage is TRBV18 and J usage is TRBJ2-5; possibly TRBD2 for D (5 bases). This CDR3 comprises 13 residues. CDR1 KGHSH and CDR2 LQKENI come from the germline V gene. Trimming shortened V by 0 bases and J by 3 bases, and 5 bases separated the two germline ends. CDR3 residues: CASSPPSEETQYF. Here the CDR3 DNA reads TGTGCCAGCTCACCACCTAGCGAAGAGACCCAGTACTTC.

The chain employs TRBV25-1 and TRBJ2-7; 8 nucleotides agree with TRBD1. The CDR3 has 15 residues. Trimming cost V 3 bases and J 1 base; bases outside gene matches: 5. Germline CDR1 is MGHDK and CDR2 is SYGVNS. The CDR3 spells CASSETGATSYEQYF. The DNA of the CDR3 is TGTGCCAGCAGTGAGACAGGGGCGACGTCCTACGAGCAGTACTTC.

The CDR3 region is CSAMGQGANEQFF. In DNA, the CDR3 is TGCAGCGCCATGGGACAGGGGGCCAATGAGCAGTTCTTC. The chain uses TRBV29-1 and TRBJ2-1; 12 bases align to TRBD1. The CDR3 is 13 residues long. From germline, CDR1 is SQVTM and CDR2 ANQGSEA. V was pared by 7 bases and J by 6 bases, with 4 bases of the junction left unmatched.

V and J are TRBV6-4 and TRBJ2-1; D possibly corresponds to TRBD1 (8 bases). Trimming removed 3 bases at V and 1 base at J, with 13 bases between. Germline CDR1 and CDR2: MRHNA and SNTAGT. The CDR3 runs 16 residues. The CDR3 nucleotides are TGTGCCAGCAGTGAAACAGGGGGGGGTTCCTACAATGAGCAGTTCTTC. Its protein is CASSETGGGSYNEQFF.

CDR3 DNA sequence: TGTGCCAGCAGCCTATCAGGGCACCCGGATCAGCCCCAGCATTTT. Residues: CASSLSGHPDQPQHF. The V and J genes are TRBV6-5 and TRBJ1-5; perhaps TRBD1 as D (5 bases). Trimming removed 6 bases from V and 5 bases from J, with 17 bases in between. The CDR3 sequence is 15 residues long. Germline V gene data show CDR1 as MNHEY and CDR2 as SVGAGI.

The chain is built from TRBV30 and TRBJ2-4, with D tentatively TRBD2 (7 bases). Germline V gives CDR1 GTSNPN, CDR2 SVGIG (reference sequence). This CDR3 comprises 15 residues. V was trimmed by 5 bases and J by 8 bases, leaving 22 bases between them. For the CDR3, the DNA is TGTGCCTGGGCCGGGACACAGAGGGGGAGGGACATTCAGTACTTC. Protein product: CAWAGTQRGRDIQYF.

The rearrangement links TRBV28 to TRBJ2-3; possibly TRBD1 for D (6 bases). This CDR3 has 14 amino acids. Germline loops: CDR1 MDHEN, CDR2 SYDVKM. The germline V and J ends were trimmed by 2 bases and 3 bases, with 9 bases remaining between them. CDR3 sequence: CASSLVGATDTQYF. In DNA form, the CDR3 reads TGTGCCAGCAGTTTAGTGGGGGCGACAGATACGCAGTATTTT.

V and J are TRBV2 and TRBJ1-4; possible D gene TRBD1, 5 bases. Trimming stripped 6 bases from V and 3 bases from J, with 11 bases between. The CDR3 has 14 residues. In germline, CDR1 is SNHLY, CDR2 FYNNEI. As DNA, the CDR3 is TGTGCCAGCAGGCAGGGACGGTCTAATGAAAAACTGTTTTTT. This translates into CASRQGRSNEKLFF. Drawing the rest from reference TRBV2 and TRBJ1-4, the complete variable domain is EPEVTQTPSHQVTQMGQEVILRCVPISNHLYFYWYRQILGQKVEFLVSFYNNEISEKSEIFDDQFSVERPDGSNFTLKIRSTKLEDSAMYFCASRQGRSNEKLFFGSGTQLSVL.

This chain links TRBV9 with TRBJ1-1, with TRBD1 matching 10 bases. The CDR3 loop spans 13 amino acids. J lost 4 bases, V lost 3 bases, and 0 bases had no gene match. Germline CDR1 is SGDLS and CDR2 is YYNGEE. CDR3 sequence: CASSGDRGTEAFF. CDR3 DNA: TGTGCCAGCAGCGGGGACAGGGGCACTGAAGCTTTCTTT. Full variable domain (outside the CDR3, taken from reference TRBV9 and TRBJ1-1): DSGVTQTPKHLITATGQRVTLRCSPRSGDLSVYWYQQSLDQGLQFLIQYYNGEERAKGNILERFSAQQFPDLHSELNLSSLELGDSALYFCASSGDRGTEAFFGQGTRLTVV.

The rearrangement joins TRBV7-6 to TRBJ1-5; possible D gene TRBD1, 5 bases. Germline values: CDR1 SGHVS, CDR2 FNYEAQ. V was clipped by 5 bases and J by 6 bases, with 20 bases between them. The CDR3 contains 16 residues. The CDR3 nucleotides are TGTGCCAGCAGCGCGGGACCCCAAACTTTAGGTCAGCCCCAGCATTTT. Amino acid sequence: CASSAGPQTLGQPQHF.

The V gene is TRBV19, the J gene TRBJ1-5; 12 nucleotides agree with TRBD1. The CDR3 has 18 amino acids. The V gene end was trimmed by 3 bases and the J gene end by 4 bases; junction bases not matched to a gene: 10. CDR1 and CDR2 (germline): LNHDA, SQIVND (reference sequence). CDR3 coding DNA: TGTGCCAGTAGTATGAGTACTTGGGACAGGGGGCCAAATCAGCCCCAGCATTTT. Amino acids: CASSMSTWDRGPNQPQHF.